Reported below is one TCR beta chain. These data originate in a study of control samples from healthy donors and cancer patients. The assay was immunoSEQ multiplex PCR, and TCRdb's table has in-frame clones only and misses some. The sample shows about 97,000 clones, about 92% of them seen only once. Germline CDR1 LNHDA, CDR2 SQIVND (reference sequence). The CDR3 consists of 14 residues. Trimming stripped 5 bases from V and 4 bases from J, with 12 bases between. This sequence originates from a woman aged 18-29 years in good health. The sample taken for sequencing was blood. The chain employs TRBV19 and TRBJ1-5; a possible D gene is TRBD1 (6 bases). The CDR3 region is CASSGQGTNQPQHF. The CDR3 nucleotides read TGTGCCAGTAGTGGGCAGGGGACGAATCAGCCCCAGCATTTT.